Shown below are 32 T cell receptor beta chains from a single sample sequenced in a study of preoperative IRX-2 immunotherapy in early breast cancer. TCRdb's copy holds only in-frame clones and misses some; the assay was immunoSEQ multiplex PCR. The table lists approximately 2,700 clones, over 60% of them singletons. Treatment: preoperative locoregional IRX-2 cytokine immunotherapy. Sequences were derived from tumor tissue, sampled after IRX-2 immunotherapy. Receptors originate from a human donor with breast cancer.

This clone came up once. This chain connects TRBV6-8 to TRBJ1-3; 10 bases align to TRBD1. V shed 0 bases and J 0 bases; nucleotides not matched to a gene: 8. Germline lookup yields CDR1 MNHGY and CDR2 SAAAGT. This CDR3 comprises 19 residues. CDR3 residues: CASSYSMGQGTSSGNTIYF. CDR3 bases: TGTGCCAGCAGTTACTCGATGGGACAGGGGACCAGCTCTGGAAACACCATATATTTT.

The gene calls are TRBV11-3 and TRBJ2-1, with D perhaps TRBD2 (5 bases). V was pared by 5 bases and J by 0 bases, with 14 bases between. CDR1 is SGHNT, CDR2 YENEEA, per germline. The CDR3 is 16 amino acids. The CDR3 region is CASSQPRRSSYNEQFF. CDR3 bases: TGTGCCAGCAGCCAGCCCAGGAGGTCCTCCTACAATGAGCAGTTCTTC.

For the CDR3, the DNA is TGTGCCAGCACGAGGAGCTCCTATAATTCACCCCTCCACTTT. This codes for CASTRSSYNSPLHF. The chain recombines TRBV6-8 with TRBJ1-6; D is uncertain. The CDR3 extends over 14 amino acids. CDR1 is MNHGY and CDR2 is SAAAGT in the germline V gene. V was cut by 7 bases and J by 0 bases, with 7 bases left in between.

The CDR3 loop reads CASSYAPGAGDTEAFF. The CDR3 DNA is TGTGCCAGCAGTTACGCCCCAGGGGCGGGCGACACTGAAGCTTTCTTT. This chain joins TRBV6-8 and TRBJ1-1, with a tentative D call TRBD1 (6 bases). V lost 2 bases and J 3 bases, leaving 16 bases between the germline ends. The CDR3 consists of 16 residues. The germline V gene has CDR1 MNHGY and CDR2 SAAAGT.

The chain links TRBV14 to TRBJ1-1, with D possibly matching TRBD1 (6 bases). With 0 bases removed from V and 3 bases from J, the gap between germline ends came to 17 bases. CDR3 length: 17 amino acids. Germline CDR1 and CDR2: SGHDN and FVKESK. The CDR3 protein is CASSQDVLDKGDTEAFF. The CDR3 DNA follows: TGTGCCAGCAGCCAAGATGTGTTGGACAAGGGGGACACTGAAGCTTTCTTT.

There are a few counts of this clone. This chain joins TRBV11-3 and TRBJ1-1, with TRBD1 matching over 8 bases. The length of the CDR3 is 15 residues. Germline values: CDR1 SGHNT, CDR2 YENEEA. With 3 bases clipped from V and 2 bases from J, the junction kept 5 bases outside the gene matches. The CDR3 protein is CASSLVTGGNTEAFF. The CDR3 DNA reads as TGTGCCAGCAGCTTGGTTACAGGGGGTAACACTGAAGCTTTCTTT.

The genes are TRBV7-1 and TRBJ2-2; D gene uncertain. TRBV7-1 is an open reading frame whose function is uncertain. The CDR3 is 13 residues long. Between the trimmed V and J ends, which lost 10 bases and 6 bases, there was a span of 15 bases. The CDR3, as DNA: TGTGCCAACGGAGTCGGTGGGTCCGGGGAGCTGTTTTTT. It codes for CANGVGGSGELFF.

The chain uses TRBV5-1 and TRBJ1-1; perhaps TRBD1 as D (5 bases). The CDR3 sequence is 15 residues long. Trimming pared 0 bases from V and 1 base from J, leaving 10 bases between. The germline gives CDR1 SGHRS, CDR2 YFSETQ. CDR3 sequence: CASSLAGYGNTEAFF. CDR3 coding DNA: TGCGCCAGCAGCTTGGCAGGGTATGGGAACACTGAAGCTTTCTTT.

This clone was seen a handful of times. The rearrangement links TRBV29-1 to TRBJ1-1, with no clear D. CDR3 length: 12 residues. V gave up 7 bases and J gave up 4 bases, with 13 bases separating them. Per germline, CDR1 SQVTM and CDR2 ANQGSEA. The CDR3 region has the DNA TGCAGCGCCAGTCCGACAACCACTGAAGCTTTCTTT. Protein product: CSASPTTTEAFF.

The rearrangement uses TRBV11-3 and TRBJ2-7; 8 bases match TRBD1. The length of the CDR3 is 16 residues. Germline V lookup: CDR1 SGHNT, CDR2 YENEEA. V shed 5 bases and J 7 bases; nucleotides not matched to a gene: 16. The CDR3 loop is CASSPRSPGQGWEQYV. The CDR3 nucleotides read TGTGCCAGCAGCCCCCGCTCGCCAGGACAGGGCTGGGAGCAGTACGTC.

This chain links TRBV19 with TRBJ1-4; D call uncertain. This CDR3 is built from 14 residues. Germline lookup yields CDR1 LNHDA and CDR2 SQIVND (reference sequence). The V end lost 7 bases, the J end lost 6 bases, and 15 bases lay between the germline ends. DNA of the CDR3: TGTGCCAGTACTATGGGTGCCCCGGATGAAAAACTGTTTTTT. Translation: CASTMGAPDEKLFF.

This clone came up a few times. A read error may produce the germline difference seen at one junction end. This sequence joins TRBV6-8 and TRBJ1-4, with 7 bases identical to TRBD1. Germline CDR1 reads MNHGY; CDR2 reads SAAAGT. The CDR3 extends over 12 amino acids. The CDR3 nucleotides are TGTGCCAGCGGACAGGCCCTATATGAATTGGTTTTT. This sequence encodes CASGQALYELVF.

The chain recombines TRBV6-8 with TRBJ2-3; D is unresolved. The germline gives CDR1 MNHGY, CDR2 SAAAGT. Trimming shortened V by 2 bases and J by 5 bases, and 14 bases separated the two germline ends. This CDR3 spans 15 amino acids. Here the CDR3 reads CASSYHPSGGDTQYF. In nucleotides, the CDR3 is TGTGCCAGCAGTTACCATCCCTCCGGCGGAGATACGCAGTATTTT.

The V gene is TRBV6-8, the J gene TRBJ1-1, with TRBD1 identical over 11 bases. This CDR3 is built from 14 residues. V dropped 10 bases and J dropped 1; count of bases not matched to a gene: 5. The germline V gene has CDR1 MNHGY and CDR2 SAAAGT. CDR3 residues: CATWTGGANTEAFF. CDR3 sequence (DNA): TGTGCCACTTGGACAGGGGGCGCGAACACTGAAGCTTTCTTT.

The gene calls are TRBV11-3 and TRBJ1-5; 10 nucleotides line up with TRBD1. Trimming at V came to 4 bases and at J to 1 base, leaving 7 bases not matched to a gene. CDR1 and CDR2 (germline): SGHNT, YENEEA. The CDR3 runs to 17 residues. The CDR3 DNA sequence: TGTGCCAGCAGCTCAAATGACAGGGGGCTAAGCAATCAGCCCCAGCATTTT. Residues: CASSSNDRGLSNQPQHF.

The rearrangement links TRBV19 to TRBJ1-2, with 9 positions matching TRBD1. Germline V gives CDR1 LNHDA, CDR2 SQIVND (reference sequence). This CDR3 comprises 13 residues. V lost 8 bases to trimming and J lost 8 bases; unmatched junction nucleotides: 9. CDR3: CASCTGGAYGYTF. The CDR3 bases are TGTGCCAGTTGCACAGGGGGCGCCTACGGCTACACCTTC.

The rearrangement uses TRBV11-3 and TRBJ2-7; TRBD1 matches at 9 bases. With 5 bases clipped from V and 6 bases from J, the junction kept 11 bases outside the gene matches. Germline V lookup: CDR1 SGHNT, CDR2 YENEEA. There are 15 residues in the CDR3. DNA of the CDR3: TGTGCCAGCAGCGGCAGGACAGGGGCATCCGGCGAGCAGTACTTC. Translating gives CASSGRTGASGEQYF.

The V gene is TRBV14, the J gene TRBJ1-4; possibly TRBD1 for D (5 bases). Between the trimmed V and J ends, which lost 1 base and 2 bases, there was a span of 17 bases. Germline loops: CDR1 SGHDN, CDR2 FVKESK. The CDR3 has 18 amino acids. CDR3 protein: CASSQAPFGGRTNEKLFF. CDR3 nucleotides: TGTGCCAGCAGCCAAGCCCCTTTCGGGGGTCGGACTAATGAAAAACTGTTTTTT.

This clone was recorded only once. The chain employs TRBV10-2 and TRBJ1-1; tentative D call: TRBD1 (6 bases). This CDR3 has 14 residues. Germline V gene data show CDR1 as WSHSY and CDR2 as SAAADI. V lost 0 bases to trimming and J lost 5 bases, with 10 bases between them. CDR3 region: CASSESWGATEAFF. In DNA, the CDR3 is TGCGCCAGCAGTGAGTCCTGGGGGGCAACTGAAGCTTTCTTT.

The chain combines TRBV19 with TRBJ1-3; D gene unclear. This CDR3 contains 15 residues. Germline V gene lookup returns CDR1 LNHDA and CDR2 SQIVND (reference sequence). This chain's CDR3 is CGARAGTSSGNTIYF. The DNA of the CDR3 is TGTGGCGCGAGGGCAGGTACGAGCTCTGGAAACACCATATATTTT.

The chain has TRBV6-8 and TRBJ2-5; D assignment may be TRBD1 or TRBD2 (5 bases each). CDR1 is MNHGY and CDR2 is SAAAGT in the germline V gene. The CDR3 has 19 residues. Trimming shortened V by 10 bases and J by 2 bases, and 32 bases separated the two germline ends. This chain's CDR3 is CAISRRTGTNFLSQETQYF. The CDR3 DNA sequence: TGTGCCATCTCTAGACGAACCGGGACCAACTTTCTCTCACAAGAGACCCAGTACTTC.

This clone appeared once. The genes are TRBV19 and TRBJ1-2; no definite D call. The germline V gene has CDR1 LNHDA and CDR2 SQIVND (reference sequence). V lost 4 bases and J lost 3, with 6 bases in between. The CDR3 length is 12 residues. The CDR3 loop reads CASSKADYGYTF. In DNA form, the CDR3 reads TGTGCCAGTAGTAAGGCGGACTATGGCTACACCTTC.

This chain links TRBV11-3 with TRBJ1-2; D call uncertain. CDR1 is SGHNT, CDR2 YENEEA, per germline. Deletions cut 6 bases from V and 2 bases from J, with 16 bases between. CDR3 length equals 15 residues. DNA of the CDR3: TGTGCCAGCAGGCCAAGCTACGACGGGAACTATGGCTACACCTTC. Protein product: CASRPSYDGNYGYTF.

This chain connects TRBV11-3 to TRBJ2-3; 7 bases fit TRBD2. Per the germline V gene, CDR1 is SGHNT and CDR2 is YENEEA. The CDR3 has 15 amino acids. Trimming took 1 base from V and 1 from J; bases not matched to a gene: 2. The CDR3 region is CASSLVSGGTDTQYF. Written as DNA, the CDR3 is TGTGCCAGCAGCTTAGTAAGCGGGGGCACAGATACGCAGTATTTT.

V is TRBV16 and J is TRBJ1-2; possibly TRBD1 for D (6 bases). V was cut by 1 base and J by 0 bases, with 9 bases left in between. The CDR3 contains 15 residues. Germline V gives CDR1 KGHSY, CDR2 FQNENV. The CDR3 DNA is TGTGCCAGCAGCCAATTGGACAGTTCTAACTATGGCTACACCTTC. Residues: CASSQLDSSNYGYTF.

The chain carries TRBV16 and TRBJ1-4; D is perhaps TRBD1 (6 bases). Germline V CDR1 and CDR2: KGHSY, FQNENV. This CDR3 has 14 residues. V was cut by 0 bases and J by 4 bases, with 6 bases left in between. The CDR3 DNA reads TGTGCCAGCAGCCAATCGGGACATAATGAAAAACTGTTTTTT. It yields the protein CASSQSGHNEKLFF.

The rearrangement links TRBV28 to TRBJ1-2; possible D gene TRBD1, 5 bases. Germline V gene lookup returns CDR1 MDHEN and CDR2 SYDVKM. This CDR3 region has 15 residues. Trimming removed 7 bases from V and 1 base from J, with 16 bases in between. Here the CDR3 DNA reads TGTGCCAGCAACTGGGCGTCACAGGTTAACTATGGCTACACCTTC. It is translated as CASNWASQVNYGYTF.

The chain recombines TRBV6-8 with TRBJ2-3, with D possibly called TRBD1 or TRBD2 (5 bases each). Trimming cost V 2 bases and J 2 bases, with 11 bases left between them. The CDR3 covers 15 residues. The germline CDR1 and CDR2 sequences are MNHGY and SAAAGT. The CDR3 bases are TGTGCCAGCAGTTACCAACCAGGGACCACAGATACGCAGTATTTT. This encodes CASSYQPGTTDTQYF.

V is TRBV19 and J is TRBJ1-2; D may be TRBD1 (5 bases). V lost 5 bases and J 0 bases, leaving 16 bases between the germline ends. Germline values: CDR1 LNHDA, CDR2 SQIVND (reference sequence). The CDR3 totals 16 residues. The CDR3 here is CASSVGLLEANYGYTF. In DNA form, the CDR3 reads TGTGCCAGTAGTGTGGGACTCCTTGAAGCTAACTATGGCTACACCTTC. Variable domain in full (rest from reference TRBV19 and TRBJ1-2): DGGITQSPKYLFRKEGQNVTLSCEQNLNHDAMYWYRQDPGQGLRLIYYSQIVNDFQKGDIAEGYSVSREKKESFPLTVTSAQKNPTAFYLCASSVGLLEANYGYTFGSGTRLTVV.

This clone was observed a handful of times. The V gene is TRBV10-2, the J gene TRBJ1-3; D not certain. Looked up from germline, CDR1 is WSHSY and CDR2 is SAAADI. This CDR3 has 18 residues. V lost 4 bases to trimming and J lost 4 bases, with 23 bases between them. CDR3 in amino acids: CASSGPIAREIPGNTIYF. The CDR3 region has the DNA TGCGCCAGCAGTGGGCCGATAGCTCGAGAGATCCCCGGAAACACCATATATTTT.

V usage is TRBV18 and J usage is TRBJ1-5; D uncertain. Trimming stripped 3 bases from V and 7 bases from J, with 10 bases between. This CDR3 has 13 residues. Germline CDR1 and CDR2: KGHSH and LQKENI. This CDR3 reads CASSPLQDQPQHF. The CDR3 bases are TGTGCCAGCTCACCCCTTCAAGACCAGCCCCAGCATTTT.

The chain employs TRBV19 and TRBJ2-1, with 13 bases aligning to TRBD2. This CDR3 has 15 residues. J lost 7 bases, V lost 8 bases, and 8 bases had no gene match. Germline V gene data show CDR1 as LNHDA and CDR2 as SQIVND (reference sequence). CDR3 protein: CASGVGLAGSNEQFF. The CDR3 region has the DNA TGTGCCAGTGGGGTGGGACTAGCGGGGTCGAATGAGCAGTTCTTC.